This is a list of T cell receptor beta chains from one sample in a study of siplizumab effects on memory and regulatory T cells. Sequenced by immunoSEQ multiplex PCR; TCRdb stores in-frame clones only, minus some. This sample has 95,000 to 100,000 clones, with 80% to 95% found just once. Sample: non-Treg CD4+ T cells sorted from blood. The receptors come from a human donor in good health. The CDR3 runs from the conserved cysteine through the conserved F or W. The D gene is left open where the match is weak. A clone size is listed for some rows: how often the clone was seen (once, few, many), or a class if it is expanded.

TGCGCCAGCAGCCAACCGACTAGGGCCAGGCGTTCAGGCGAGCAGTACTTC,CASSQPTRARRSGEQYF,TRBV4-1,.,TRBJ2-7,.,17
TGTGCCTGGAGTGTATCCCCTAGCGGGAGGGCTGGCGAGCAGTACTTC,CAWSVSPSGRAGEQYF,TRBV30,TRBD2,TRBJ2-7,.,16
TGTGCCAGCAGTTTATATGGCCAGGACAACAATCAGCCCCAGCATTTT,CASSLYGQDNNQPQHF,TRBV27,.,TRBJ1-5,.,16
TGTGCCAGCAGCTCGGGACCTAACTATGGCTACACCTTC,CASSSGPNYGYTF,TRBV9,.,TRBJ1-2,few,13
TGTGCCAGTAGTATGGAAGGGAGAGTGGGGAACACTGAAGCTTTCTTT,CASSMEGRVGNTEAFF,TRBV19,.,TRBJ1-1,few,16
TGTGCCAGCCTCGCTGGCCTCTCCTACGAGCAGTACTTC,CASLAGLSYEQYF,TRBV2,.,TRBJ2-7,.,13
TGTGCCAGCAGCAGAGGGACAGGGGTTGAGCAGTACTTC,CASSRGTGVEQYF,TRBV21-1,.,TRBJ2-7,.,13
TGTGCCAGCAGCTTAACTCGGCGCACCGGGGAGCTGTTTTTT,CASSLTRRTGELFF,TRBV7-3,.,TRBJ2-2,.,14
TGTGCCAGCTCACCAACTTTACAGTGGACTGAAGCTTTCTTT,CASSPTLQWTEAFF,TRBV18,.,TRBJ1-1,.,14
TGTGCCAGCAGTTCGACTAGCGGGAGAATGAATGAGCAGTTCTTC,CASSSTSGRMNEQFF,TRBV7-2,TRBD2,TRBJ2-1,.,15
TGTGCCAGCAGCTTAGTTAGACAACCTACGAACACCGGGGAGCTGTTTTTT,CASSLVRQPTNTGELFF,TRBV7-8,.,TRBJ2-2,.,17
TGTGCCAGCTCAGGGAAGGGAGGCACCGGGGAGCTGTTTTTT,CASSGKGGTGELFF,TRBV18,.,TRBJ2-2,.,14
TGCGCCAGCAGTAGGCTAGCGGGAGACTACGAGCAGTACTTC,CASSRLAGDYEQYF,TRBV10-2,TRBD2,TRBJ2-7,.,14
TGTGCCAGCAGCGCGGGATCCGGGACAGGGTATTTCGACACCGGGGAGCTGTTTTTT,CASSAGSGTGYFDTGELFF,TRBV9,TRBD1,TRBJ2-2,.,19
TGTGCCAGCAGTGAAGCCCCCTCGGCTCAGCCCCAGCATTTT,CASSEAPSAQPQHF,TRBV6-1,.,TRBJ1-5,.,14
TGTGCCAGCTCACCCCGAGGCGGGACCGCCTACGAGCAGTACTTC,CASSPRGGTAYEQYF,TRBV18,.,TRBJ2-7,.,15
TGTGCCAGCTCACCAGGAACTAGCGGTTACGAGCAGTACTTC,CASSPGTSGYEQYF,TRBV18,TRBD2,TRBJ2-7,.,14
TGCGCCAGCAGCCAAGGGTATACGCAGTATTTT,CASSQGYTQYF,TRBV4-1,.,TRBJ2-3,.,11
TGTGCCAGCTCACCTGGGGGCGAGCAGTACTTC,CASSPGGEQYF,TRBV18,.,TRBJ2-7,.,11
TGTGCCAGCAGCTTAGGACTAGCGGGAGGCCCCACCTACGAGCAGTACTTC,CASSLGLAGGPTYEQYF,TRBV7-9,TRBD2,TRBJ2-7,once,17
TGTGCCAGCGGACAGTCCTACGAGCAGTACTTC,CASGQSYEQYF,TRBV19,.,TRBJ2-7,.,11
TGTGCCAGCAGCGGACAGGGATCAGCTTTCTTT,CASSGQGSAFF,TRBV9,TRBD1,TRBJ1-1,.,11
TGTGCCAGCTCCCCGAGGAGGGCCGGCTATGGCTACACCTTC,CASSPRRAGYGYTF,TRBV18,.,TRBJ1-2,.,14
TGTGCCAGCAGCCCCTTAGGGGGAGGGGGCTCCTACAATGAGCAGTTCTTC,CASSPLGGGGSYNEQFF,TRBV7-3,.,TRBJ2-1,.,17
TGTGCCAGCAGGACTAGCGGGGGCCAAGAGACCCAGTACTTC,CASRTSGGQETQYF,TRBV7-2,TRBD2,TRBJ2-5,.,14
TGTGCCTGGGGCCTCGCGGGACGCGAGAACACTGAAGCTTTCTTT,CAWGLAGRENTEAFF,TRBV30,.,TRBJ1-1,few,15
TGTGCCAGCAGTCGGGACTACGAGCAGTACTTC,CASSRDYEQYF,TRBV2,.,TRBJ2-7,.,11
TGTGCCAGCGGAGGCCGAACCCTAGGAGAGACCCAGTACTTC,CASGGRTLGETQYF,TRBV7-2,.,TRBJ2-5,.,14
TGCGCCAGCAGCTTTAGCACCACCCCCGGGGAGCTGTTTTTT,CASSFSTTPGELFF,TRBV5-1,.,TRBJ2-2,.,14
TGCGCCAGCAGCGTGGGCCCCGGAGGATCTGGAAACACCATATATTTT,CASSVGPGGSGNTIYF,TRBV5-1,.,TRBJ1-3,.,16
TGTGCCAGTAGTACGCAGGGTAAGGGTCTCAATCAGCCCCAGCATTTT,CASSTQGKGLNQPQHF,TRBV19,.,TRBJ1-5,.,16
TGTGCCAGCAGCTTACGCAGGGGTGAAAGTGATGGCTACACCTTC,CASSLRRGESDGYTF,TRBV7-8,.,TRBJ1-2,.,15
TGCGCCAGCAGCTTGGGAACAGTTTCTAACTATGGCTACACCTTC,CASSLGTVSNYGYTF,TRBV5-1,.,TRBJ1-2,.,15
TGTGCCAGCAGTTGGGGAGATACGCAGTATTTT,CASSWGDTQYF,TRBV6-5,.,TRBJ2-3,.,11
TGTGCCAGCAGCTTCCGAAGTTACGAGCAGTACTTC,CASSFRSYEQYF,TRBV11-3,.,TRBJ2-7,.,12
TGTGCCACCCGGCCCCACAGGACTGAGCCCCAGCATTTT,CATRPHRTEPQHF,TRBV2,.,TRBJ1-5,few,13
TGTGCCAGCAGTTCCAGGGAGACCCAGTACTTC,CASSSRETQYF,TRBV28,.,TRBJ2-5,.,11
TGTGCCACCGAGAGGGAGCTCTACGAGCAGTACTTC,CATERELYEQYF,TRBV6-1,.,TRBJ2-7,.,12
TGTGCCGCAAAGGACAATCCCGGGGGGAACACTGAAGCTTTCTTT,CAAKDNPGGNTEAFF,TRBV10-3,.,TRBJ1-1,.,15
TGTGCCAGCAGCCCCGCTAGCGGAAGCTCCTACAATGAGCAGTTCTTC,CASSPASGSSYNEQFF,TRBV14,TRBD2,TRBJ2-1,.,16
TGTGCTAGTGGTTTGTTACAGGGATGGGGCAATGAGCAGTTCTTC,CASGLLQGWGNEQFF,TRBV12-5,.,TRBJ2-1,.,15
TGTGCCAGCAGTGGGGTAGGGACATTCGCTGAAGCTTTCTTT,CASSGVGTFAEAFF,TRBV2,.,TRBJ1-1,once,14
TGTGCCAGCAGTGAAGCTAGCGGGGAACAAGAGACCCAGTACTTC,CASSEASGEQETQYF,TRBV6-1,TRBD2,TRBJ2-5,.,15